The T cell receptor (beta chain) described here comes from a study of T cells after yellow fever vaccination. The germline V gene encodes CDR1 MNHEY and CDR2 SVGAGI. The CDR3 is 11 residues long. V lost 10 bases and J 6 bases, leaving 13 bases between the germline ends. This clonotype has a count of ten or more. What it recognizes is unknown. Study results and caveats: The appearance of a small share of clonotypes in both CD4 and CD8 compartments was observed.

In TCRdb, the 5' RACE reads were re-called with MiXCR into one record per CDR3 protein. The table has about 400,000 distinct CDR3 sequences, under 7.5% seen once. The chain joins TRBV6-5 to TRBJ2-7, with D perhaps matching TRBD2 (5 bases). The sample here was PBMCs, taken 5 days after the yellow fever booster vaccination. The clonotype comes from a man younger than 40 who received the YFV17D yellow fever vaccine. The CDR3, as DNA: TGTGCCAATTACGGACTGCGCGAGCAGTACTTC. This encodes CANYGLREQYF.